The 23 T cell receptor beta chains given below trace back to one sample, sequenced in a study of cytomegalovirus exposure and HLA in healthy donors. In the PCR, 60 Vbeta and 13 Jbeta primers were used. This table comes from immunoSEQ multiplex PCR, and its TCRdb copy is limited to in-frame clones, with some not included. In the table there are about 160,000 clones, about four fifths of which are singletons. Sequencing was carried out using PBMCs. These receptors came from a man in his thirties or forties in good health and CMV-seronegative.

Only one count was recorded for this clone. The chain employs TRBV5-1 and TRBJ2-7, with TRBD2 as a possible D gene (5 bases). Germline CDR1 reads SGHRS; CDR2 reads YFSETQ. The germline V and J ends were trimmed by 3 bases and 3 bases, with 19 bases remaining between them. The CDR3 loop spans 16 amino acids. The CDR3 DNA reads as TGCGCCAGCAGCTCTCTTACCGGGAAGGGTGGCTACGAGCAGTACTTC. Translated: CASSSLTGKGGYEQYF.

The chain has TRBV18 and TRBJ1-5; 10 bases align to TRBD1. Trimming removed 1 base from V and 0 bases from J; junction bases left unmatched: 0. Germline loops: CDR1 KGHSH, CDR2 LQKENI. This CDR3 is 16 amino acids long. CDR3 DNA sequence: TGTGCCAGCTCACCACGGACAGGGGGTAGCAATCAGCCCCAGCATTTT. This sequence encodes CASSPRTGGSNQPQHF.

This chain joins TRBV7-8 and TRBJ2-4; 8 bases agree with TRBD1. CDR1 and CDR2 (germline): SGHVS, FQNEAQ. The CDR3 length is 14 residues. Unmatched junction bases numbered 0, after V lost 1 base and J lost 4 bases. CDR3 loop: CASSLGQGKNIQYF. The CDR3, as DNA: TGTGCCAGCAGCTTAGGACAGGGGAAAAACATTCAGTACTTC.

The CDR3: CASSLKPGGSYEQYF. CDR3 DNA sequence: TGTGCCAGCAGTTTAAAGCCAGGGGGCTCCTACGAGCAGTACTTC. This rearrangement joins TRBV27 to TRBJ2-7, with TRBD1 identical over 7 bases. This CDR3 region has 15 residues. The V and J ends lost 2 bases and 0 bases, in that order; junction bases with no gene match: 4. The germline gives CDR1 MNHEY, CDR2 SMNVEV (reference sequence).

The chain couples TRBV5-1 to TRBJ1-1; D remains unclear. This CDR3 region has 15 residues. Between the trimmed V and J ends, which lost 3 bases and 1 base, there was a span of 13 bases. Germline CDR1 reads SGHRS; CDR2 reads YFSETQ. CDR3 coding DNA: TGCGCCAGCAGCTCCCAACGTGAACAGAACACTGAAGCTTTCTTT. Translated: CASSSQREQNTEAFF.

The chain employs TRBV19 and TRBJ2-2; 11 positions match TRBD2. In germline, CDR1 is LNHDA, CDR2 SQIVND (reference sequence). Trimming removed 3 bases from V and 6 bases from J; junction bases left unmatched: 3. The CDR3 has 15 amino acids. CDR3 in amino acids: CASSILAGGAGELFF. CDR3 DNA: TGTGCCAGTAGTATCCTAGCGGGGGGAGCCGGGGAGCTGTTTTTT.

CDR3 in DNA: TGTGCCAGCAGTTACAGGCAGGTGAACACTGAAGCTTTCTTT. Its translation is CASSYRQVNTEAFF. The chain joins TRBV6-6 to TRBJ1-1, with D unresolved. The CDR3 has 14 amino acids. Germline V gene sequence: CDR1 MNHNY, CDR2 SVGAGI (reference sequence). Trimming removed 2 bases from V and 0 bases from J, with 7 bases in between.

This rearrangement joins TRBV27 to TRBJ1-1, with a weak D call TRBD1 (5 bases). Germline lookup yields CDR1 MNHEY and CDR2 SMNVEV (reference sequence). The V and J ends lost 5 bases and 5 bases respectively, with 15 bases between them. The CDR3 covers 14 residues. CDR3 coding DNA: TGTGCCAGCAGTGTGCGCCTCCGGGGGACTGAAGCTTTCTTT. It codes for CASSVRLRGTEAFF.

This rearrangement joins TRBV2 to TRBJ2-1; 8 positions agree with TRBD2. Germline V gene sequence: CDR1 SNHLY, CDR2 FYNNEI. The CDR3 contains 15 residues. With 1 base clipped from V and 3 bases from J, the junction kept 2 bases outside the gene matches. CDR3 coding DNA: TGTGCCAGCAGTGAAGTAGCGGGAAACTACAATGAGCAGTTCTTC. Its translation: CASSEVAGNYNEQFF.

The chain is built from TRBV4-2 and TRBJ1-2; the match to TRBD1 covers 7 bases. Unmatched junction bases numbered 10, after V lost 0 bases and J lost 6 bases. Per germline, CDR1 LGHNA and CDR2 YNFKEQ. CDR3 size: 16 residues. The CDR3 sequence is CASSQEGRGEMNGYTF. In DNA form, the CDR3 reads TGTGCCAGCAGCCAAGAAGGCAGGGGGGAAATGAATGGCTACACCTTC.

This sequence joins TRBV30 and TRBJ2-7; 8 bases are shared with TRBD2. With 0 bases clipped from V and 7 bases from J, the junction kept 17 bases outside the gene matches. This CDR3 spans 17 amino acids. The germline V gene has CDR1 GTSNPN and CDR2 SVGIG (reference sequence). As DNA, the CDR3 is TGTGCCTGGAGTGTTTCTTTCGGCCAGCGGGAGAAGGGAGAGCAGTACTTC. Translation: CAWSVSFGQREKGEQYF.

The chain employs TRBV29-1 and TRBJ2-3; maybe TRBD2 (6 bases). The CDR3 is made up of 19 amino acids. Germline-derived CDR1 and CDR2 are SQVTM and ANQGSEA. The ends were cut back, 2 bases at V and 1 base at J, with 25 bases in the middle. The CDR3 DNA sequence: TGCAGCGTTGAAATCCTGGGGGTCGCGGGGATGGTAGGCACAGATACGCAGTATTTT. The encoded protein is CSVEILGVAGMVGTDTQYF.

J is TRBJ2-1 and V is TRBV23-1; no firm D call. TRBV23-1 is an ORF, and what it does is uncertain. This CDR3 contains 10 residues. With 7 bases removed from V and 7 bases from J, the gap between germline ends came to 5 bases. The CDR3 spells CASITNEQFF. As DNA, the CDR3 is TGCGCCAGCATCACTAATGAGCAGTTCTTC.

V gene TRBV13 combines with J gene TRBJ1-2, with a tentative D call TRBD1 (6 bases). Germline values: CDR1 PRHDT, CDR2 FYEKMQ (reference sequence). The length of the CDR3 is 15 residues. Trimming took off 1 base at V and 5 bases at J, with 14 bases between the two ends. CDR3 protein: CASSLEGGPGYGYTF. CDR3 sequence (DNA): TGTGCCAGCAGCTTAGAGGGGGGGCCCGGGTATGGCTACACCTTC. Supplemented by reference TRBV13 and TRBJ1-2, the full variable domain reads AAGVIQSPRHLIKEKRETATLKCYPIPRHDTVYWYQQGPGQDPQFLISFYEKMQSDKGSIPDRFSAQQFSDYHSELNMSSLELGDSALYFCASSLEGGPGYGYTFGSGTRLTVV.

CDR3: CASSQERTSAEQYF. The CDR3 DNA reads as TGTGCCAGCAGCCAAGAGAGGACTAGCGCCGAGCAGTACTTC. This chain links TRBV4-2 with TRBJ2-5; 9 bases agree with TRBD2. Judging by the DNA end, TRBJ2-7 fits better; the J call may be wrong. This CDR3 spans 14 amino acids. Germline CDR1 is LGHNA and CDR2 is YNFKEQ.

In its sample, this clone was seen a few times. The rearrangement uses TRBV5-1 and TRBJ2-7; 11 nucleotides agree with TRBD2. The germline gives CDR1 SGHRS, CDR2 YFSETQ. The CDR3 consists of 20 residues. Germline trimming cut 6 bases from V and 1 base from J; bases unmatched to any gene: 21. The CDR3 nucleotides are TGCGCCAGCAACGTGGGGGCATTAGCGGGAGGGCCGTCATTTTCCTACGAGCAGTACTTC. Translation gives CASNVGALAGGPSFSYEQYF.

Only one count was recorded for this clone. Germline and junction disagree at one end, which may indicate a read error. This sequence joins TRBV7-9 and TRBJ2-7; no definite D call. There are 15 residues in the CDR3. The germline gives CDR1 SEHNR, CDR2 FQNEAQ (reference sequence). The CDR3 spells CSSSSHTSEIIKQYF. DNA of the CDR3: TGTTCCAGCAGCTCACATACCTCGGAGATTATTAAGCAGTACTTC.

The chain employs TRBV7-2 and TRBJ2-1; a weak D match, TRBD1 (5 bases). Germline V gene data show CDR1 as SGHTA and CDR2 as FQGNSA. This CDR3 is 14 amino acids long. The V end lost 1 base, the J end lost 3 bases, and 7 bases lay between the germline ends. In DNA form, the CDR3 reads TGTGCCAGCAGCTTAGGGGGCCACTACAATGAGCAGTTCTTC. The encoded protein is CASSLGGHYNEQFF.

The V call is TRBV7-7, the J call TRBJ2-7, with 8 bases fitting TRBD2. The trim removed 1 base at V and 7 bases at J, leaving 3 bases unmatched. The CDR3 is 13 amino acids. Germline V gives CDR1 SSHAT, CDR2 FNYEAQ (reference sequence). The CDR3 here is CASSLELAAEQYF. Written as DNA, the CDR3 is TGTGCCAGCAGCTTAGAACTAGCGGCTGAGCAGTACTTC.

In this sample, this clone turned up a few times. V is TRBV29-1 and J is TRBJ1-1, with 10 positions matching TRBD1. J was trimmed by 3 bases and V by 8 bases; bases with no gene match: 6. The CDR3 loop spans 13 amino acids. The germline V gene has CDR1 SQVTM and CDR2 ANQGSEA. CDR3 sequence: CSTTGGLDTEAFF. The CDR3 bases are TGCAGCACGACAGGGGGCCTGGACACTGAAGCTTTCTTT. Full variable domain (outside the CDR3, taken from reference TRBV29-1 and TRBJ1-1): SAVISQKPSRDICQRGTSLTIQCQVDSQVTMMFWYRQQPGQSLTLIATANQGSEATYESGFVIDKFPISRPNLTFSTLTVSNMSPEDSSIYLCSTTGGLDTEAFFGQGTRLTVV.

This chain connects TRBV30 to TRBJ2-2, with a tentative D call TRBD1 (5 bases). CDR3 length equals 16 residues. The germline V gene encodes CDR1 GTSNPN and CDR2 SVGIG (reference sequence). Trimming stripped 0 bases from V and 1 base from J, with 12 bases between. CDR3 protein: CAWSVRRQGNTGELFF. In nucleotides, the CDR3 is TGTGCCTGGAGTGTAAGGCGGCAGGGGAACACCGGGGAGCTGTTTTTT.

This chain joins TRBV7-3 and TRBJ2-3; the D gene is possibly TRBD2 (6 bases). V was shortened by 5 bases and J by 2 bases, with 14 bases between the two germline ends. This CDR3 contains 15 residues. From germline, CDR1 is SGHTA and CDR2 FQGTGA. CDR3 bases: TGTGCCAGCAGCGCTTACTTGGGACTCACAGATACGCAGTATTTT. Its protein product is CASSAYLGLTDTQYF.

This clone appeared many times. V usage is TRBV6-6 and J usage is TRBJ1-6; no firm D call. The CDR3 covers 14 residues. Germline assignment: CDR1 MNHNY and CDR2 SVGAGI (reference sequence). V was trimmed by 2 bases and J by 7 bases, leaving 9 bases between them. DNA for the CDR3: TGTGCCAGCAGTTACGGGGAGATAAATTCACCCCTCCACTTT. Its translation: CASSYGEINSPLHF.